One sample yielded the 20 T cell receptor beta chains listed below, sequenced in a study of identifying expanded T cells in peripheral blood. The protocol was immunoSEQ multiplex PCR, while the TCRdb copy is restricted to in-frame clones and leaves out a portion. This table has approximately 100,000 clones, around 89% appearing once. Specimen: blood. These receptors all stem from a person aged 18 to 69 in good health.

J is TRBJ2-7 and V is TRBV4-2, with D possibly TRBD1 on 6 matching bases. This CDR3 spans 14 amino acids. The germline V and J ends were trimmed by 0 bases and 2 bases, with 8 bases remaining between them. CDR1 LGHNA and CDR2 YNFKEQ come from the germline V gene. The CDR3 loop is CASSQDTGPYEQYF. DNA of the CDR3: TGTGCCAGCAGCCAAGATACAGGGCCCTACGAGCAGTACTTC.

The genes are TRBV7-2 and TRBJ2-7; the D gene is possibly TRBD1 (6 bases). The CDR3 totals 13 residues. CDR1 and CDR2 from the germline V gene are SGHTA and FQGNSA. Trimming took 5 bases from V and 6 from J, leaving 14 bases between them. This chain's CDR3 is CASSTHRDLEQYF. DNA of the CDR3: TGTGCCAGCAGCACTCACAGGGACCTCGAGCAGTACTTC.

V and J are TRBV2 and TRBJ1-2; D is possibly TRBD1 (6 bases). The length of the CDR3 is 15 residues. Germline values: CDR1 SNHLY, CDR2 FYNNEI. V was clipped by 8 bases and J by 6 bases, with 22 bases between them. Written as DNA, the CDR3 is TGTGCCAGCCCTAGGGGGGACCCACCTAGGAATGGCTACACCTTC. It specifies CASPRGDPPRNGYTF.

The rearrangement joins TRBV25-1 to TRBJ1-2; 7 bases line up with TRBD1. Unmatched junction bases numbered 10, after V lost 1 base and J lost 5 bases. Germline CDR1 and CDR2: MGHDK and SYGVNS. This CDR3 spans 16 amino acids. The CDR3 sequence is CASSESGAGGGYGYTF. The CDR3 nucleotides are TGTGCCAGCAGTGAATCTGGGGCAGGGGGAGGGTATGGCTACACCTTC.

This clone is a singleton in its sample. V usage is TRBV18 and J usage is TRBJ1-5; weak D call: TRBD1 (5 bases). The ends were cut back, 4 bases at V and 5 bases at J, with 12 bases in the middle. Germline CDR1 is KGHSH and CDR2 is LQKENI. The CDR3 is 14 residues long. The CDR3 loop reads CASSLGDGYQPQHF. CDR3 bases: TGTGCCAGCTCACTAGGGGACGGGTATCAGCCCCAGCATTTT.

This clone has just one count. The CDR3 DNA is TGTGCTAGTGGGCGGGGACTAGCCCTGGTGCATGAGCAGTTCTTC. Translated: CASGRGLALVHEQFF. The chain combines TRBV12-5 with TRBJ2-1; 9 bases map to TRBD2. V was pared by 6 bases and J by 8 bases, with 11 bases of the junction left unmatched. The CDR3 contains 15 residues. Germline assignment: CDR1 LGHNT and CDR2 FRNRAP.

The chain uses TRBV7-9 and TRBJ2-3, with TRBD2 matching 8 bases. Per the germline V gene, CDR1 is SEHNR and CDR2 is FQNEAQ (reference sequence). Trimming cost V 3 bases and J 6 bases; bases outside gene matches: 11. This CDR3 region has 16 residues. The CDR3 DNA reads as TGTGCCAGCAGCTTTTGGGGCGGGGGGCCATCTGATACGCAGTATTTT. Its protein product is CASSFWGGGPSDTQYF.

The V call is TRBV10-3, the J call TRBJ2-1; D is ambiguous. Trimming took 3 bases from V and 0 from J, leaving 18 bases between them. The germline CDR1 and CDR2 sequences are ENHRY and SYGVKD. The CDR3 extends over 18 amino acids. CDR3 sequence reads: CAISDPRTERLSYNEQFF. Written as DNA, the CDR3 is TGTGCCATCAGTGACCCCAGGACGGAGCGCCTCTCCTACAATGAGCAGTTCTTC.

The chain couples TRBV14 to TRBJ2-3; D gene unclear. CDR1 SGHDN and CDR2 FVKESK come from the germline V gene. This CDR3 has 13 amino acids. V was trimmed by 0 bases and J by 4 bases, leaving 5 bases between them. CDR3 nucleotides: TGTGCCAGCAGCCAAGAGGGTTCAGATACGCAGTATTTT. Protein: CASSQEGSDTQYF.

This clone appeared once. The chain joins TRBV6-1 to TRBJ2-7; 9 positions match TRBD1. V shed 0 bases, J shed 5 bases, and the junction held 8 bases outside the gene matches. The germline V gene encodes CDR1 MNHNS and CDR2 SASEGT. The CDR3 totals 16 residues. The CDR3 is CASSEAGDRVFDEQYF. CDR3 sequence (DNA): TGTGCCAGCAGTGAAGCGGGGGACAGGGTGTTTGACGAGCAGTACTTC.

The table lists this clone with a count of one. The chain carries TRBV18 and TRBJ2-3, with 11 bases matching TRBD2. Per the germline V gene, CDR1 is KGHSH and CDR2 is LQKENI. The CDR3 sequence is 16 residues long. The junction had 4 bases not matched to a gene; V was cut back by 0 bases and J by 5 bases. DNA of the CDR3: TGTGCCAGCTCACCACCAGTAGCGGGGGGGCGAGATACGCAGTATTTT. This gives the protein CASSPPVAGGRDTQYF.

The genes are TRBV19 and TRBJ1-2; no firm D call. Per germline, CDR1 LNHDA and CDR2 SQIVND (reference sequence). This CDR3 has 13 amino acids. V was trimmed by 3 bases and J by 4 bases, leaving 9 bases between them. This chain's CDR3 is CASSIAEIYGYTF. DNA for the CDR3: TGTGCCAGTAGTATTGCAGAAATCTATGGCTACACCTTC.

This clone came up a few times. The chain has TRBV7-9 and TRBJ2-1; D is perhaps TRBD2 (6 bases). Germline CDR1 and CDR2: SEHNR and FQNEAQ (reference sequence). The CDR3 is 17 residues long. The V gene lost 3 bases and the J gene lost 2 bases, with 17 bases spanning the gap. The CDR3 DNA is TGTGCCAGCAGCTTTTCGTCCCGGGGGTTCGCCTACAATGAGCAGTTCTTC. Translation gives CASSFSSRGFAYNEQFF.

This clone was seen only a few times. This chain connects TRBV27 to TRBJ1-2; D remains unclear. The germline V gene encodes CDR1 MNHEY and CDR2 SMNVEV (reference sequence). The CDR3 contains 13 residues. The V end lost 5 bases, the J end lost 4 bases, and 11 bases lay between the germline ends. The CDR3 DNA follows: TGTGCCAGCAGTCCGCAGAACCCCTATGGCTACACCTTC. Protein: CASSPQNPYGYTF.

The V call is TRBV7-8, the J call TRBJ1-1; D possibly corresponds to TRBD1 (5 bases). This CDR3 spans 14 amino acids. The germline V gene has CDR1 SGHVS and CDR2 FQNEAQ. Trimming shortened V by 1 base and J by 0 bases, and 6 bases separated the two germline ends. The CDR3 loop reads CASSLGGLNTEAFF. The CDR3 nucleotides are TGTGCCAGCAGCTTAGGGGGCTTGAACACTGAAGCTTTCTTT. The entire variable domain, with the rest obtained from reference TRBV7-8 and TRBJ1-1, is as follows: GAGVSQSPRYKVAKRGQDVALRCDPISGHVSLFWYQQALGQGPEFLTYFQNEAQLDKSGLPSDRFFAERPEGSVSTLKIQRTQQEDSAVYLCASSLGGLNTEAFFGQGTRLTVV.

The V and J genes are TRBV5-8 and TRBJ2-3; D not resolved. Trimming shortened V by 2 bases and J by 5 bases, and 15 bases separated the two germline ends. The germline gives CDR1 SGHTS, CDR2 YDEGEE. The CDR3 is 15 residues long. Here the CDR3 reads CASSFGEVLVDTQYF. The DNA of the CDR3 is TGTGCCAGCAGCTTCGGTGAGGTATTAGTAGATACGCAGTATTTT.

The CDR3 DNA sequence: TGTGCCAGCAGCTTAGCCCCGTCCAAGGCTACAGGACCCTACGAGCAGTACTTC. Translating it yields CASSLAPSKATGPYEQYF. The chain couples TRBV13 to TRBJ2-7, with D perhaps matching TRBD1 (5 bases). V lost 1 base and J 2 bases, leaving 21 bases between the germline ends. This CDR3 comprises 18 residues. Germline V gene data show CDR1 as PRHDT and CDR2 as FYEKMQ (reference sequence).

DNA of the CDR3: TGTGCCAGCAGCTTGGTTCGGAGGGCGACCTATAATTCACCCCTCCACTTT. Translated, it gives CASSLVRRATYNSPLHF. The chain employs TRBV7-2 and TRBJ1-6; unclear D gene. This CDR3 is 17 amino acids long. Germline CDR1 and CDR2: SGHTA and FQGNSA. V lost 3 bases and J lost 2, with 14 bases in between.

V and J are TRBV6-5 and TRBJ2-2, with D possibly being TRBD1 (5 bases). This CDR3 is 13 amino acids long. CDR1 is MNHEY, CDR2 SVGAGI, per germline. Trimming cost V 6 bases and J 3 bases, with 8 bases left between them. The chain's CDR3 is CASRSGHTGELFF. The DNA for the CDR3 is TGTGCCAGCAGGTCAGGGCACACCGGGGAGCTGTTTTTT.

CDR3 DNA sequence: TGTGCCAGCATTCTAGTCATGGGAACGCAGAACGAGCAGTTCTTC. Its translation: CASILVMGTQNEQFF. The genes are TRBV7-2 and TRBJ2-1; unclear D gene. CDR3 size: 15 residues. V lost 7 bases to trimming and J lost 10 bases, with 23 bases between them. Looked up from germline, CDR1 is SGHTA and CDR2 is FQGNSA.